Below, 32 T cell receptor beta chains from the same sample are listed, as sequenced in a study of shared clonotypes between healthy human individuals. Sequencing was performed with immunoSEQ multiplex PCR; in TCRdb, only in-frame clones are kept and a portion is missing. This table holds a few million clones, roughly 95% found once. The sample consisted of naive CD4+ T cells sorted from blood. The subset here: CD45RA+ positively selected. Every receptor here comes from a man aged 18 to 35 in good health.

V usage is TRBV10-3 and J usage is TRBJ2-7; D unclear. Trimming left V 5 bases short and J 2 bases short, with 4 bases between. The CDR3 sequence is 11 residues long. Germline V gene data show CDR1 as ENHRY and CDR2 as SYGVKD. The CDR3 DNA reads TGTGCCATCAGTTGGGCCTACGAGCAGTACTTC. Its protein is CAISWAYEQYF.

The genes are TRBV25-1 and TRBJ1-2, with unresolved D. This CDR3 region has 14 residues. Between the trimmed V and J ends, which lost 6 bases and 8 bases, there was a span of 19 bases. Germline V gives CDR1 MGHDK, CDR2 SYGVNS. The CDR3 region is CASSHDPGLNGYTF. The DNA for the CDR3 is TGTGCCAGCAGCCATGATCCAGGTCTTAACGGCTACACCTTC.

The chain combines TRBV5-1 with TRBJ2-5; possibly TRBD2 for D (6 bases). The V gene's germline CDR1 is SGHRS and CDR2 YFSETQ. V was shortened by 4 bases and J by 4 bases, with 17 bases between the two germline ends. The CDR3 loop spans 15 amino acids. The CDR3 bases are TGCGCCAGCAGCCCGGCCGACTGGCGGGGAGAGACCCAGTACTTC. Its translation is CASSPADWRGETQYF.

Comment on this clone: Other DNA sequences in this sample translate to the same CDR3. The chain links TRBV5-1 to TRBJ2-2; 9 bases are shared with TRBD2. CDR1 and CDR2 from the germline V gene are SGHRS and YFSETQ. J was trimmed by 3 bases and V by 2 bases; bases with no gene match: 2. The CDR3 totals 15 residues. CDR3 sequence reads: CASSLGGRDTGELFF. The CDR3 DNA follows: TGCGCCAGCAGCTTAGGCGGGAGGGACACCGGGGAGCTGTTTTTT. The full variable domain, completed using reference TRBV5-1 and TRBJ2-2, is KAGVTQTPRYLIKTRGQQVTLSCSPISGHRSVSWYQQTPGQGLQFLFEYFSETQRNKGNFPGRFSGRQFSNSRSEMNVSTLELGDSALYLCASSLGGRDTGELFFGEGSRLTVL.

The chain is built from TRBV7-2 and TRBJ1-4; D is unresolved. The CDR3 has 14 residues. The germline CDR1 and CDR2 sequences are SGHTA and FQGNSA. V was cut by 2 bases and J by 8 bases, with 12 bases left in between. The CDR3 spells CASSLLAHGEKLFF. CDR3 nucleotide sequence: TGTGCCAGCAGCTTACTTGCACATGGCGAAAAACTGTTTTTT.

This chain joins TRBV18 and TRBJ2-7; D tentatively reads TRBD1 or TRBD2 (7 bases each). Per germline, CDR1 KGHSH and CDR2 LQKENI. This CDR3 comprises 15 residues. Trimming took off 1 base at V and 3 bases at J, with 13 bases between the two ends. Written as DNA, the CDR3 is TGTGCCAGCTCACCACATCAGGGGGGGAGCTACGAGCAGTACTTC. The encoded protein is CASSPHQGGSYEQYF. Drawing the rest from reference TRBV18 and TRBJ2-7, the complete variable domain is NAGVMQNPRHLVRRRGQEARLRCSPMKGHSHVYWYRQLPEEGLKFMVYLQKENIIDESGMPKERFSAEFPKEGPSILRIQQVVRGDSAAYFCASSPHQGGSYEQYFGPGTRLTVT.

As regards this clone: This sample also contains other DNA sequences that code for the same CDR3. The genes are TRBV19 and TRBJ2-7, with D tentatively TRBD2 (6 bases). In germline, CDR1 is LNHDA, CDR2 SQIVND (reference sequence). With 4 bases removed from V and 2 bases from J, the gap between germline ends came to 9 bases. This CDR3 spans 13 amino acids. The CDR3 region is CASSTGLAYEQYF. CDR3 nucleotide sequence: TGTGCCAGTAGTACGGGACTCGCCTACGAGCAGTACTTC.

The chain couples TRBV28 to TRBJ2-3; TRBD2 matches at 8 bases. Trimming removed 5 bases from V and 6 bases from J; junction bases left unmatched: 10. CDR3 size: 15 residues. CDR1 and CDR2 (germline): MDHEN, SYDVKM. The CDR3: CASSLAGQRWDTQYF. For the CDR3, the DNA is TGTGCCAGCAGTCTAGCGGGCCAGCGGTGGGATACGCAGTATTTT.

Note on this clone: This specimen includes other DNA sequences encoding the same CDR3. The V and J genes are TRBV10-2 and TRBJ2-1; D unclear. Trimming left V 2 bases short and J 4 bases short, with 9 bases between. Germline CDR1 reads WSHSY; CDR2 reads SAAADI. The CDR3 consists of 14 residues. CDR3 in amino acids: CASSEGSRYNEQFF. The CDR3 bases are TGCGCCAGCAGTGAGGGCAGTAGATACAATGAGCAGTTCTTC.

The chain combines TRBV6-6 with TRBJ1-5; 7 nucleotides line up with TRBD1. CDR1 MNHNY and CDR2 SVGAGI come from the germline V gene (reference sequence). The ends lost 6 bases at V and 6 bases at J; junction bases unmatched: 11. The CDR3 runs to 15 residues. DNA of the CDR3: TGTGCCAGCAGGACCAGAGACAGGGCGCGTCAGCCCCAGCATTTT. Amino acids: CASRTRDRARQPQHF.

This clone was seen only once. The gene calls are TRBV11-2 and TRBJ2-3; the D is unclear. There are 17 residues in the CDR3. Trimming left V 1 base short and J 6 bases short, with 20 bases between. CDR1 and CDR2 (germline): SGHAT, FQNNGV. Here the CDR3 DNA reads TGTGCCAGCAGCTTAGTCCCGGGTCCAACGGGTCGGGATACGCAGTATTTT. This sequence encodes CASSLVPGPTGRDTQYF. The full variable domain, with the rest looked up from reference TRBV11-2 and TRBJ2-3, is EAGVAQSPRYKIIEKRQSVAFWCNPISGHATLYWYQQILGQGPKLLIQFQNNGVVDDSQLPKDRFSAERLKGVDSTLKIQPAKLEDSAVYLCASSLVPGPTGRDTQYFGPGTRLTVL.

This rearrangement joins TRBV21-1 to TRBJ2-5; TRBD2 is the table's D call, not checked against the DNA. TRBV21-1 is an annotated pseudogene. CDR3 length: 17 amino acids. For the CDR3, the DNA is TGTGCCAGCAGCCCCTGGCCCCAGCGGGAGGTCCGAGAGACCCAGTACTTC. Translating gives CASSPWPQREVRETQYF.

V is TRBV21-1 and J is TRBJ1-2; TRBD1 is the table's D call and was not checked against the DNA. TRBV21-1 is reported as a pseudogene. CDR3 length: 15 residues. In DNA, the CDR3 is TGTGCCAGCAGCAAAGGTGGGACAGGGGGGAATGGCTACACCTTC. It translates to CASSKGGTGGNGYTF.

The rearrangement joins TRBV5-8 to TRBJ2-3; the D call may be TRBD1 or TRBD2 (5 bases each). Between the trimmed V and J ends, which lost 0 bases and 4 bases, there was a span of 12 bases. Germline CDR1 is SGHTS and CDR2 is YDEGEE. This CDR3 is 15 amino acids long. For the CDR3, the DNA is TGTGCCAGCAGCTTGGATGGCCGGGGCCCAGATACGCAGTATTTT. Translating it yields CASSLDGRGPDTQYF.

Details on this clone: The same CDR3 can be traced to other DNA sequences in this sample. V usage is TRBV29-1 and J usage is TRBJ1-1, with TRBD1 as a possible D gene (5 bases). V dropped 5 bases and J dropped 0 bases, with 10 bases sitting between them. The CDR3 contains 13 residues. Germline values: CDR1 SQVTM, CDR2 ANQGSEA. The DNA of the CDR3 is TGCAGCGTTACGGGACGGCTGAACACTGAAGCTTTCTTT. It specifies CSVTGRLNTEAFF.

This chain links TRBV11-2 with TRBJ1-1; no reliable D call. This CDR3 region has 15 residues. V lost 1 base and J 0 bases, leaving 9 bases between the germline ends. Per germline, CDR1 SGHAT and CDR2 FQNNGV. The CDR3 DNA follows: TGTGCCAGCAGCTTAGGAGCCGGGGTGAACACTGAAGCTTTCTTT. Amino acids: CASSLGAGVNTEAFF.

The V and J genes are TRBV18 and TRBJ2-7; perhaps TRBD1 as D (5 bases). Deletions cut 3 bases from V and 3 bases from J, with 15 bases between. The CDR3 covers 15 residues. Per the germline V gene, CDR1 is KGHSH and CDR2 is LQKENI. The CDR3 loop is CASSPGQGFYYEQYF. CDR3 nucleotides: TGTGCCAGCTCACCCGGGCAGGGATTTTACTACGAGCAGTACTTC.

The rearrangement links TRBV6-5 to TRBJ1-4; D is unclear. The V and J ends lost 7 bases and 1 base respectively, with 10 bases between them. The CDR3 is 14 residues long. Germline CDR1 and CDR2: MNHEY and SVGAGI. The chain's CDR3 is CASKKDVTNEKLFF. The CDR3 nucleotides read TGTGCCAGCAAGAAGGATGTAACTAATGAAAAACTGTTTTTT.

This rearrangement joins TRBV6-5 to TRBJ2-2; D unresolved. Trimming took off 6 bases at V and 4 bases at J, with 12 bases between the two ends. CDR3 length: 14 amino acids. CDR1 and CDR2 from the germline V gene are MNHEY and SVGAGI. In DNA, the CDR3 is TGTGCCAGCAGCCTGTTAGCTTCCACCGGGGAGCTGTTTTTT. It translates to CASSLLASTGELFF.

This chain uses TRBV7-2 with TRBJ2-5; D gene ambiguous. The germline V and J ends were trimmed by 0 bases and 7 bases, with 9 bases remaining between them. CDR1 and CDR2 (germline): SGHTA, FQGNSA. CDR3 size: 13 residues. The CDR3 sequence: CASSLAGYGTQYF. As DNA, the CDR3 is TGTGCCAGCAGCTTAGCGGGGTATGGGACCCAGTACTTC.

The chain combines TRBV7-9 with TRBJ2-3; no clear D. Germline lookup yields CDR1 SEHNR and CDR2 FQNEAQ (reference sequence). The V end lost 2 bases, the J end lost 6 bases, and 15 bases lay between the germline ends. The CDR3 extends over 15 amino acids. The CDR3 DNA follows: TGTGCCAGCAGCTTAAATCCGACCTCGGATGATACGCAGTATTTT. Translating gives CASSLNPTSDDTQYF.

The rearrangement uses TRBV2 and TRBJ2-5; 8 bases line up with TRBD2. V shed 6 bases and J 1 base; nucleotides not matched to a gene: 7. Germline-derived CDR1 and CDR2 are SNHLY and FYNNEI. The CDR3 is made up of 15 amino acids. The CDR3, as DNA: TGTGCCAGCAGGGCGGATCGGGGGGGCCAAGAGACCCAGTACTTC. This sequence encodes CASRADRGGQETQYF.

The chain combines TRBV6-5 with TRBJ1-2; TRBD1 might be the D (6 bases). The CDR3 extends over 14 amino acids. Looked up from germline, CDR1 is MNHEY and CDR2 is SVGAGI. V shed 8 bases and J shed 3 bases, with 16 bases lying between them. The CDR3 reads CASLRGPQDYGYTF. In nucleotides, the CDR3 is TGTGCCAGCTTACGGGGGCCACAGGACTATGGCTACACCTTC.

The rearrangement uses TRBV19 and TRBJ2-5, with 8 bases fitting TRBD1. Looked up from germline, CDR1 is LNHDA and CDR2 is SQIVND (reference sequence). CDR3 size: 14 residues. The trim removed 5 bases at V and 4 bases at J, leaving 6 bases unmatched. The CDR3 DNA sequence: TGTGCCAGTAGTGCAGGGGGCTTGGGAGAGACCCAGTACTTC. Its translation: CASSAGGLGETQYF.

The CDR3 coding sequence is TGCGCCAGCAGCTTGCCGGGAAGCCACATGGATACGCAGTATTTT. It specifies CASSLPGSHMDTQYF. The V and J genes are TRBV5-1 and TRBJ2-3; D might be TRBD2 (5 bases). V lost 1 base and J 6 bases, leaving 15 bases between the germline ends. This CDR3 is 15 amino acids long. Germline V CDR1 and CDR2: SGHRS, YFSETQ.

The chain carries TRBV7-9 and TRBJ2-1, with TRBD2 matching over 9 bases. J lost 4 bases, V lost 1 base, and 2 bases had no gene match. This CDR3 has 15 residues. Germline CDR1 SEHNR, CDR2 FQNEAQ (reference sequence). The CDR3 DNA sequence: TGTGCCAGCAGCTTAGTTAGCGGGGGTTACAATGAGCAGTTCTTC. It specifies CASSLVSGGYNEQFF.

This clone was observed a single time. The rearrangement uses TRBV6-5 and TRBJ2-5; a possible D gene is TRBD1 (5 bases). Germline CDR1 MNHEY, CDR2 SVGAGI. The CDR3 runs to 13 residues. Trimming stripped 5 bases from V and 3 bases from J, with 10 bases between. CDR3 residues: CASSLWTKETQYF. CDR3 nucleotide sequence: TGTGCCAGCAGTCTCTGGACAAAAGAGACCCAGTACTTC.

V is TRBV7-2 and J is TRBJ1-3, with D maybe TRBD1 (6 bases). CDR1 is SGHTA, CDR2 FQGNSA, per germline. V was shortened by 7 bases and J by 4 bases, with 11 bases between the two germline ends. This CDR3 is built from 13 residues. The CDR3 nucleotides read TGTGCCAGCACCACCCAGGGGGGAAACACCATATATTTT. Translating it yields CASTTQGGNTIYF.

This clone was detected only once. The chain joins TRBV5-1 to TRBJ2-5; tentatively, D is TRBD2 (6 bases). Trimming left V 4 bases short and J 2 bases short, with 15 bases between. Germline V gene data show CDR1 as SGHRS and CDR2 as YFSETQ. There are 15 residues in the CDR3. The CDR3 is CASSLGGELQETQYF. The CDR3 DNA reads TGCGCCAGCAGCCTTGGCGGGGAACTTCAAGAGACCCAGTACTTC.

The chain uses TRBV28 and TRBJ1-1, with 8 bases fitting TRBD1. The CDR3 runs to 15 residues. Per germline, CDR1 MDHEN and CDR2 SYDVKM. With 5 bases clipped from V and 10 bases from J, the junction kept 15 bases outside the gene matches. In DNA form, the CDR3 reads TGTGCCAGCAGTCTAACGCCAGTCCCGGGACAGGTAGCTTTCTTT. Protein: CASSLTPVPGQVAFF.

Written as DNA, the CDR3 is TGTGCCAGCAGCGCTGATGTTGGCACAGATACGCAGTATTTT. It specifies CASSADVGTDTQYF. The V gene is TRBV9, the J gene TRBJ2-3; D is ambiguous. Looked up from germline, CDR1 is SGDLS and CDR2 is YYNGEE. V lost 3 bases and J 1 base, leaving 9 bases between the germline ends. The CDR3 sequence is 14 residues long.

The chain couples TRBV7-2 to TRBJ2-7, with 8 bases matching TRBD2. This CDR3 has 15 amino acids. Germline CDR1 reads SGHTA; CDR2 reads FQGNSA. Trimming at V came to 2 bases and at J to 1 base, leaving 4 bases not matched to a gene. CDR3 region: CASSLSREGSYEQYF. CDR3 DNA: TGTGCCAGCAGCTTATCCCGGGAGGGGTCCTACGAGCAGTACTTC.